The clone carrying this T cell receptor (beta chain) was seen more than once but under ten times. The antigen remains undetermined. Trimming removed 0 bases from V and 3 bases from J, with 9 bases in between. CDR3 length: 15 residues. Per the germline V gene, CDR1 is MNHEY and CDR2 is SMNVEV (reference sequence). The entry originates in a study of blood T cells in healthy people across ages. Then a second PCR, running about 6 to 11 cycles, was carried out with a sample-barcoded 5' primer and a J-beta primer mix. Each cDNA molecule carried a tag from a template-switch adaptor that contained 12 random nucleotides. MiXCR was run by TCRdb on the 5' RACE reads, yielding one entry per CDR3 protein. The data contain 800,000 or so distinct CDR3 sequences, about 46% of them seen just once; the ten biggest clones take up over 15%. Study-wide results and caveats: Age advanced and TCR beta diversity per million T cells fell, roughly linearly. The study could not conclusively compare naive and antigen-experienced cells, given its unsorted PBMCs. Diversity figures derived from one million T cells were judged to underestimate the true value.

The sequence was collected from an elderly man in good health. The J gene is TRBJ2-1, the V gene TRBV27; tentatively, D is TRBD1 or TRBD2 (5 bases each). The sample taken for sequencing was blood. CDR3 in amino acids: CASSLSTGLYNEQFF. In DNA, the CDR3 is TGTGCCAGCAGTTTATCCACAGGACTCTACAATGAGCAGTTCTTC.